The present T cell receptor beta chain was sequenced within a study of beta chain features in type 1 diabetes. Whole-study results and caveats: cDNA sequencing could over-represent cells with high TCR expression. All four CD4+ subsets of Type 1 diabetes patients contained TCRB CDR3s that were moderately but significantly shorter. Type 1 diabetes patients had fewer VDJ junction insertions and more deletions.

Looked up from germline, CDR1 is LGHNA and CDR2 is YSLEER. The CDR3 length is 15 residues. V lost 5 bases to trimming and J lost 3 bases, with 13 bases between them. Reverse transcribing all isolated RNA meant expressed TCRB transcripts were sequenced. The assay was immunoSEQ multiplex PCR, and TCRdb's table has in-frame clones only and misses some. The sample includes some 120,000 clones, around 16% of them seen just once. This clone occurred many times. The antigen is not known. Averaging about 116 mL, one heparinised blood draw came from each individual donor. This sequence originates from a young man with type 1 diabetes. This chain uses TRBV4-3 with TRBJ1-4, with D hard to call. Input material: central memory CD4+ T cells from blood. The chain's CDR3 is CASSENGGPNEKLFF. CDR3 in DNA: TGCGCCAGCAGCGAGAACGGCGGACCTAATGAAAAACTGTTTTTT.